Sequencing of this T cell receptor (beta chain) was carried out in a study of T cell repertoires in cytomegalovirus infection. Study-level background: A matching HLA type, together with CMV infection, was signaled by public TCR beta signatures.

A remark on this clonotype: What it binds is not known.

TCRdb called the reads again in MiXCR, with one record for every CDR3 protein. The sample lists about 460,000 distinct CDR3 sequences, around 11% occurring once. The study, taken as a whole, reports: Across the ex vivo response, the dominant clonotypes were HLA-C-restricted CMV-specific TCR beta clonotypes.

Germline assignment: CDR1 SGHNT and CDR2 YYREEE (reference sequence). The V gene lost 4 bases and the J gene lost 0 bases, with 11 bases spanning the gap. The length of the CDR3 is 14 residues. This clonotype was sampled from a human donor in good health (CMV status not recorded). Some clones in this sample may be carry-over from other donors' samples. The rearrangement uses TRBV5-4 and TRBJ2-7; D gene ambiguous. Sequencing was carried out using PBMCs. The CDR3 bases are TGTGCCAGCAGCGAAAAGGCGAGCTCCTACGAGCAGTACTTC. Translating gives CASSEKASSYEQYF.